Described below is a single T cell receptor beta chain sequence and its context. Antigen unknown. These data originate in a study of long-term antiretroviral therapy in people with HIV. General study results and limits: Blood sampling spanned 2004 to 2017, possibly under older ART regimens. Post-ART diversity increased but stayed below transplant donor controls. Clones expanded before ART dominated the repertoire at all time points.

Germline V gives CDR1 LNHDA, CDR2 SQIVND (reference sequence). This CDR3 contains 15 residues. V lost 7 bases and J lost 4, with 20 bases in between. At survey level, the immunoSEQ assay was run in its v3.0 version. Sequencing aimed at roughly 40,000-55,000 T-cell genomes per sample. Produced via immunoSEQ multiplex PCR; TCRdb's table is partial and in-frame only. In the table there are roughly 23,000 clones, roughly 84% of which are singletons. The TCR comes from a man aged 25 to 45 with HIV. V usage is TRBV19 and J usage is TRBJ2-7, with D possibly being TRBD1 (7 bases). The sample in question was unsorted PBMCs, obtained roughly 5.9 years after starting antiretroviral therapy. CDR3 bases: TGTGCCAGTACCCGGGGGACAGACGGGAAATACGAGCAGTACTTC. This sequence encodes CASTRGTDGKYEQYF.